This TCR beta chain was sequenced during a study of T cells in Graves' hyperthyroidism and ophthalmopathy. Across the study: Sampling of peripheral blood happened at initial diagnosis, prior to any treatment.

This clonotype was counted ten times or more. RNA transcripts provided the source from which TCR beta CDR3 regions were amplified. RT-PCR in the first round (using the HTBI primer set) targeted the TCR CDR3. Using its own MiXCR run on the multiplex PCR reads, TCRdb lists one record per CDR3 protein. The table includes hundreds of thousands of distinct CDR3 sequences, approximately 24% detected once. CDR3 size: 15 residues. Trimming cost V 6 bases and J 0 bases, with 15 bases left between them. CDR1 is MNHEY and CDR2 is SVGAGI in the germline V gene. This clonotype originated in a woman younger than 45 with Graves' ophthalmopathy. V is TRBV6-5 and J is TRBJ2-7; no reliable D call. Sequenced material: blood. This CDR3 reads CASSLGRPVSYEQYF. The CDR3 DNA is TGTGCCAGCAGCCTCGGCAGGCCCGTCTCCTACGAGCAGTACTTC.